This paragraph reports one TCR beta chain. Antigen: not known. The junction differs from germline at one of its ends, possibly a read error. The source of the sample is a study of CD8 T cells in ankylosing spondylitis. Libraries of TCR beta came from quantitative 5'-RACE with molecular barcodes. TCRdb redid the calling of the 5' RACE reads with MiXCR, one entry per CDR3 protein. The sample records around 150,000 distinct CDR3 sequences, approximately 10% being singletons. Per germline, CDR1 DFQATT and CDR2 SNEGSKA (reference sequence). The length of the CDR3 is 16 residues. Regarding the study as a whole: Matched synovial fluid from ankylosing spondylitis patients was reported to be enriched for disease-linked clones. What appeared characteristic of ankylosing spondylitis blood was a TCR beta motif of fewer than ten highly homologous variants. There were earlier reports of some motif variants in reactive arthritis synovial fluid and blood.

The receptor comes from a male donor with ankylosing spondylitis or in good health (not recorded which). Sequenced material: blood, either unsorted or a sorted T cell fraction (not recorded which). V and J are TRBV20-1 and TRBJ2-1; D unresolved. The CDR3 protein is CCALLLRSSSYNEQFF. The CDR3 DNA is TGCTGTGCCTTACTATTGCGGTCCAGCTCCTACAATGAGCAGTTCTTC.